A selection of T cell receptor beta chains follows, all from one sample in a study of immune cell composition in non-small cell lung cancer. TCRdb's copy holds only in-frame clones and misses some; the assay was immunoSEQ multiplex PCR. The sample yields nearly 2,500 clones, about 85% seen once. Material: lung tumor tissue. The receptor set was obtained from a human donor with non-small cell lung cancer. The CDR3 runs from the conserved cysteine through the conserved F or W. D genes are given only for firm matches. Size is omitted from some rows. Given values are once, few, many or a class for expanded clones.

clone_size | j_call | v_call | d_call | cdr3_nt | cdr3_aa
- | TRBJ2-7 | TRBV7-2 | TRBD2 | TGTGCCAGCAGCTTTAGCGGGAAAGGGTACGAGCAGTACTTC | CASSFSGKGYEQYF
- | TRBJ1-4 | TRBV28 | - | TGTGCCAGCAGTTTCGGGGTCACCAATAATGAAAAACTGTTTTTT | CASSFGVTNNEKLFF
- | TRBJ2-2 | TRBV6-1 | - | TGTGCCAGCAGTGCCCGCACACGCACCGGGGAGCTGTTTTTT | CASSARTRTGELFF
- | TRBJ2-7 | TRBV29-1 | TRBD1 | TGCAGCGTCGACGACAGGGCCGAGCAGTACTTC | CSVDDRAEQYF
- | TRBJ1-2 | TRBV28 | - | TGTGCCTTCGGGAGGGAGGACTATGGCTACACCTTC | CAFGREDYGYTF
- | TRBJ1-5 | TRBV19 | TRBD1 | TGTGCCAGTAGTATAGAAGGGACAGGGGCCTTTGGGCAGCCCCAGCATTTT | CASSIEGTGAFGQPQHF
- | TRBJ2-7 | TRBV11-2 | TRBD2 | TGTGCCAGCAGCTTAGTAGGAGGGACTACCACCTCCTACGAGCAGTACTTC | CASSLVGGTTTSYEQYF
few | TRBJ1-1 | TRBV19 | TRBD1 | TGTGCCAGTAGTCAATACTCGACAGGGGCTAACACTGAAGCTTTCTTT | CASSQYSTGANTEAFF
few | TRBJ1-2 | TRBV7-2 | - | TGTGCCAGCAGCTCGCGCGGGGCCGTTGTCTATGGCTACACCTTC | CASSSRGAVVYGYTF
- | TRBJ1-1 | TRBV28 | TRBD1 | TGTGCCAGCAGTTTGGGGACAGGGGGCAGGAACACTGAAGCTTTCTTT | CASSLGTGGRNTEAFF
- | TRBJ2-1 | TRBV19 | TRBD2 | TGTGCCAGTAGTATAGGGAAGAGTAGCGGGAGTTTCCGCCGCAATGAGCAGTTCTTC | CASSIGKSSGSFRRNEQFF
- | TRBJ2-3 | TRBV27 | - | TGTGCCAGCAGGCTCTACTTCGGACAGTCGGGCTTTTCAGATACGCAGTATTTT | CASRLYFGQSGFSDTQYF
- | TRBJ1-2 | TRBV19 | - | TGTGCCAGTAGTCGCCAGGGTAACTATGGCTACACCTTC | CASSRQGNYGYTF
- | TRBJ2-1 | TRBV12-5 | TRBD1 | TGTGCTAGTGGTTCGACAGGGGCCTATGAGCAGTTCTTC | CASGSTGAYEQFF
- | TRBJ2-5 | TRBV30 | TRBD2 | TGTGCCTGGAGTGTAGCGGGAAGGGAGACCCAGTACTTC | CAWSVAGRETQYF
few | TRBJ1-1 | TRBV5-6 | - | TGTGCCAGCACCTTGACACCGAACACTGAAGCTTTCTTT | CASTLTPNTEAFF
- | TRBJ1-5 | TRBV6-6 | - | TGTGCCAGCACCAGAAATAGCAATCAGCCCCAGCATTTT | CASTRNSNQPQHF
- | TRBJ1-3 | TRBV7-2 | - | TGTGCCAGCAGCCCAGCGGAAATACTTAGTCGAAACACCATATATTTT | CASSPAEILSRNTIYF
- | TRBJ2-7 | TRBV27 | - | TGTGCCAGCAACCCCAGGAGGAGTCTCTACGAGCAGTACTTC | CASNPRRSLYEQYF
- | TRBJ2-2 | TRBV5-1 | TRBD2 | TGCGCCAGCAGCTTGGGGCGTCTAGCGGGAATTCCGAACACCGGGGAGCTGTTTTTT | CASSLGRLAGIPNTGELFF
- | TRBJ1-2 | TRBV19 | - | TGTGCCAGTACCGGCGGACCGGACAGAGGCTACACCTTC | CASTGGPDRGYTF
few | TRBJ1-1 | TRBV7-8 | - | TGTGCCAGCAGCTTAGCTCTTAGAAACACTGAAGCTTTCTTT | CASSLALRNTEAFF
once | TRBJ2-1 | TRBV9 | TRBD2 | TGTGCCAGCAGCGTGGGAATAGCGGGAGCTTACAATGAGCAGTTCTTC | CASSVGIAGAYNEQFF
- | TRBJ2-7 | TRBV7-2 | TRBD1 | TGTGCCAGCAGCCGGACCGGGACAGGGGACGAGCAGTACTTC | CASSRTGTGDEQYF
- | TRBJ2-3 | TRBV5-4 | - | TGTGCCAGCAGCCAGGGGACGACAAGGTCAGGTGCGCAGTATTTT | CASSQGTTRSGAQYF
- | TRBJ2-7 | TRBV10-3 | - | TGTGCCATCAGTGAGTCAACCACGCAATCCTACGAGCAGTACTTC | CAISESTTQSYEQYF
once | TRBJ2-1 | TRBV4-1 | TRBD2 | TGCGCCAGCAGCCAAGTACTAGCGGGCCCACCGGGTGAGCAGTTCTTC | CASSQVLAGPPGEQFF
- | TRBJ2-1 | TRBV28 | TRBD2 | TGTGCCAGCAGTTTACGAGGGACTAGCGGGAGAAATGAGCAGTTCTTC | CASSLRGTSGRNEQFF
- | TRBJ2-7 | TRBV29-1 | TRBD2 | TGCAGCGTGACGGCTAGCGGGAGTCTAAACGAGCAGTACTTC | CSVTASGSLNEQYF
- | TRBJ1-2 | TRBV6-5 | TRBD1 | TGTGCCAGCAGATCACAGGGGAATAACTATGGCTACACCTTC | CASRSQGNNYGYTF
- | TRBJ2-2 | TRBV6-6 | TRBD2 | TGTGCCAGCAGCGACACTAGCGGGATAACCGGGGAGCTGTTTTTT | CASSDTSGITGELFF
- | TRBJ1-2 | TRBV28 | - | TGTGCCAGCAGTTTACTTGGTACTGCAATGCCCTATGGCTACACCTTC | CASSLLGTAMPYGYTF
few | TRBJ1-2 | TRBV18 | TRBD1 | TGTGCCAGCTCACAAAGACAGGGGGCGCGTGGCTACACCTTC | CASSQRQGARGYTF
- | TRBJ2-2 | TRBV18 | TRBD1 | TGTGCCAGCTCACCAGTTGGGCCAGGGGGTACCGCCGGGGAGCTGTTTTTT | CASSPVGPGGTAGELFF
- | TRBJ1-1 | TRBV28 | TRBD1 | TGTGCCAGCAGTTTAAAAAGCCTGGACAGGTTGGCCCGTTCGGACACTGAAGCTTTCTTT | CASSLKSLDRLARSDTEAFF
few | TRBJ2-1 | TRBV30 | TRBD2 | TGTGCCTGGAGTGCCATAGCGGGAGGTTCTAATGAGCAGTTCTTC | CAWSAIAGGSNEQFF